This T cell receptor beta chain is from a study of T-cell reconstitution after alpha-beta-depleted transplantation in children. This clonotype was seen a handful of times. It was with unique molecular identifiers that the TCRbeta library was prepared. TCRdb reprocessed the PCR reads via MiXCR and lists one record per CDR3 protein. Of some 520,000 distinct CDR3 sequences in the sample, approximately 32% were seen once. The sequenced sample was PBMCs from the stem cell graft donor, obtained from the stem cell graft. The sequence was obtained from a human donor who donated a stem cell graft to a child with aplastic anemia.

CDR3: CASSATSGATGELFF. The CDR3 coding sequence is TGTGCCAGCAGCGCGACTAGCGGGGCGACCGGGGAGCTGTTTTTT. The V call is TRBV11-2, the J call TRBJ2-2, with 11 bases aligning to TRBD2. CDR1 is SGHAT and CDR2 is FQNNGV in the germline V gene. This CDR3 has 15 amino acids. J was trimmed by 5 bases and V by 5 bases; bases with no gene match: 4.